The rows below give T cell receptor beta chains drawn from one sample of a study of T cell clones after liver transplantation. The method was immunoSEQ multiplex PCR; TCRdb's version includes in-frame clones alone and lacks a portion of them. The sample shows around 110,000 clones, approximately 90% of them seen only once. Here the sequenced sample was CD4+ T cells from blood, taken 12 months after liver transplant. The receptors were gathered from a human patient who received a liver transplant. Certain T cells may be donor cells from the graft. Each CDR3 is given with its conserved first and last residue. Each record gives: V gene, D gene, clone size, J gene, CDR3 DNA, CDR3 protein. D genes are given only for firm matches. The size field is filled for only some rows; it gives once, few, many or a size class.

TRBV19	NA	NA	TRBJ2-7	TGTGCCAGCTCCGCTGGGATGGGATCCGCCTACGAGCAGTACTTC	CASSAGMGSAYEQYF
TRBV5-6	NA	NA	TRBJ2-7	TGTGCCAGCAGCTATTATCTAGAAAGGGAATCTTACGAGCAGTACTTC	CASSYYLERESYEQYF
TRBV5-4	TRBD1	NA	TRBJ2-1	TGTGCCAGCAGCTTAGGGACAGGGGAGGGTGAGCAGTTCTTC	CASSLGTGEGEQFF
TRBV7-3	NA	once	TRBJ1-1	TGTGCCAGCAGCTTACTTGGGTCGAACACTGAAGCTTTCTTT	CASSLLGSNTEAFF
TRBV7-6	NA	NA	TRBJ2-7	TGTGCCAGCAGCTTAGATGGACCCCGCTCCTACGAGCAGTACTTC	CASSLDGPRSYEQYF
TRBV5-6	TRBD1	NA	TRBJ2-7	TGTGCCAGCAGCCCCAGGGGGCACTCCTACGAGCAGTACTTC	CASSPRGHSYEQYF
TRBV7-9	NA	once	TRBJ2-5	TGTGCCAGCAGCTCCAGCGGTGGGGCTGGAGAGACCCAGTACTTC	CASSSSGGAGETQYF
TRBV7-3	NA	NA	TRBJ2-3	TGTGCCAGCAGCTCTAGCGGGACAGGCGATACGCAGTATTTT	CASSSSGTGDTQYF
TRBV27	NA	NA	TRBJ2-6	TGTGCCAGCAGCTCTTTGGACTCTGGGGCCAACGTCCTGACTTTC	CASSSLDSGANVLTF
TRBV19	NA	NA	TRBJ2-2	TGTGCCAGTAGTATAGGGGGTACGGTTACGAACACCGGGGAGCTGTTTTTT	CASSIGGTVTNTGELFF
TRBV28	TRBD1	NA	TRBJ2-7	TGTGCCAGCACTAAATGGAAGGGGGCGATCTACGAGCAGTACTTC	CASTKWKGAIYEQYF
TRBV19	TRBD1	once	TRBJ1-4	TGTGCCAGTAGGGGACAGGGGGCACCTAATGAAAAACTGTTTTTT	CASRGQGAPNEKLFF
TRBV30	TRBD1	NA	TRBJ1-6	TGTGCCTGGAGGGGACAGTCTAATAATTCACCCCTCCACTTT	CAWRGQSNNSPLHF
TRBV11-2	NA	NA	TRBJ1-3	TGTGCCAGCAGCTCAGGGGTCGTAGGAAACACCATATATTTT	CASSSGVVGNTIYF
TRBV7-6	NA	NA	TRBJ2-3	TGTGCCAGCAGCTTAATAGATACGCAGTATTTT	CASSLIDTQYF
TRBV7-9	TRBD2	NA	TRBJ2-7	TGTGCCAGCAGCCCGGGGACTAGCGGGAGATACGAGCAGTACTTC	CASSPGTSGRYEQYF
TRBV7-2	NA	NA	TRBJ1-3	TGTGCCAGCAGTACATCTGGAAACACCATATATTTT	CASSTSGNTIYF
TRBV21-1	NA	NA	TRBJ2-2	TGTGCCAGCAACTTGCGGGGACATAGGAACACCGGGGAGCTGTTTTTT	CASNLRGHRNTGELFF
TRBV6-1	NA	NA	TRBJ1-3	TGTGCCAGCAGCGCCGACATTTCCAAGGACACCATATATTTT	CASSADISKDTIYF
TRBV19	NA	NA	TRBJ1-4	TGTGCCAGTAGTATCACAGGGAATGAAAAACTGTTTTTT	CASSITGNEKLFF
TRBV4-1	NA	NA	TRBJ2-3	TGCGCCAGCAGCCAAGTCCAGTTAGATACGCAGTATTTT	CASSQVQLDTQYF
TRBV14	TRBD1	many	TRBJ1-2	TGTGCCAGCAGCCAGGTGGGACAGGGTTTCGGAGGCTACACCTTC	CASSQVGQGFGGYTF
TRBV5-1	NA	NA	TRBJ2-2	TGCGCCAGCAGCTTGCGGCCAGACACCGGGGAGCTGTTTTTT	CASSLRPDTGELFF
TRBV29-1	TRBD1	NA	TRBJ2-7	TGCAGCGGACGACAGGGTCCTTACGAGCAGTACTTC	CSGRQGPYEQYF
TRBV19	TRBD2	NA	TRBJ2-4	TGTGCCAACTATCTCGGACTAGCGGGGCCACTAGCCAAAAACATTCAGTACTTC	CANYLGLAGPLAKNIQYF
TRBV2	TRBD1	once	TRBJ1-1	TGTGCCAGCAGTGGAGACAGGGGGTACACTGAAGCTTTCTTT	CASSGDRGYTEAFF
TRBV5-1	TRBD1	NA	TRBJ1-1	TGCGCCAGCAGCATGCAGGGGGCCTACACTGAAGCTTTCTTT	CASSMQGAYTEAFF
TRBV6-5	TRBD2	NA	TRBJ2-7	TGTGCCAGCAGTTACGAGCGGGAGGGTCTTGAGCAGTACTTC	CASSYEREGLEQYF
TRBV21-1	NA	NA	TRBJ1-2	TGTGCCAGCAGGACTCCGAGGGCCAGCTATGGCTACACCTTC	CASRTPRASYGYTF
TRBV10-2	TRBD2	NA	TRBJ2-5	TGCGCCAGTGCACTAGCGGGAGAGACCCAGTACTTC	CASALAGETQYF
TRBV4-2	NA	NA	TRBJ2-1	TGTGCCAGCAGCCAAGATATCCTAGCGGAGCAGTTCTTC	CASSQDILAEQFF
TRBV5-5	NA	NA	TRBJ1-4	TGTGCCAGCAGCTTGGAGGCAAATGAAAAACTGTTTTTT	CASSLEANEKLFF
TRBV11-2	TRBD2	once	TRBJ2-3	TGTGCCAGCAGCTTAGTTGGCGGGAGGTGGAAAGATACGCAGTATTTT	CASSLVGGRWKDTQYF
TRBV29-1	NA	once	TRBJ1-2	TGCAGCGTTGACGCCGGGACAAATGGCTACACCTTC	CSVDAGTNGYTF
TRBV6-1	NA	NA	TRBJ2-7	TGTGCCAGCAGTGAAGGCCCAGGGGGGGGCTACGAGCAGTACTTC	CASSEGPGGGYEQYF
TRBV18	NA	NA	TRBJ1-5	TGTGCCAGCTCACCACCGGGGCAGCCAAGCCAGCCCCAGCATTTT	CASSPPGQPSQPQHF
TRBV11-3	NA	NA	TRBJ2-2	TGTGCCAGCAGCCGCCCGGGCGGGGAGCTGTTTTTT	CASSRPGGELFF
TRBV9	TRBD1	NA	TRBJ1-2	TGTGCCAGCAGCTTCCAGGGGGCGGATGGCTACACCTTC	CASSFQGADGYTF
TRBV6-1	TRBD2	NA	TRBJ2-7	TGTGCCAGCCAGCGGGGCTACGAGCAGTACTTC	CASQRGYEQYF
TRBV12-5	NA	NA	TRBJ2-1	TGTGCTAGTGGTTTGGTCTGGGAGCAGTTCTTC	CASGLVWEQFF
TRBV19	NA	NA	TRBJ1-1	TGTGCCAGTAGTATTGGAGGGATGAACACTGAAGCTTTCTTT	CASSIGGMNTEAFF
TRBV19	NA	NA	TRBJ1-5	TGTGCCAGTAGTATAAGGCGGCAGGGGACGGGCAATCAGCCCCAGCATTTT	CASSIRRQGTGNQPQHF
TRBV27	NA	NA	TRBJ2-7	TGTGCCAGCAGTTCAAGACTAGAGACCTACGAGCAGTACTTC	CASSSRLETYEQYF
TRBV2	TRBD1	NA	TRBJ1-1	TGTGCCGGCGGACAGGGGTCGGTGAACACTGAAGCTTTCTTT	CAGGQGSVNTEAFF